Reported below is one T cell receptor (beta chain). The antigen remains undetermined. Alongside a J-beta primer mix, a sample-barcoded 5' primer served in a second PCR lasting 7 to 11 cycles. All samples yielded 3 million or more CDR3-containing paired-end reads. In TCRdb, the 5' RACE reads were re-called with MiXCR into one record per CDR3 protein. Here the sample spans roughly 2 million distinct CDR3 sequences, just under 50% being singletons. CDR3 length: 13 amino acids. Germline V gene data show CDR1 as DFQATT and CDR2 as SNEGSKA (reference sequence). Trimming shortened V by 6 bases and J by 0 bases, and 12 bases separated the two germline ends. This entry is derived from a study of blood T cells in healthy people across ages. Study results and limitations: It was found that TCR beta diversity correlated strongly with the percentage of naive T cells. TCR beta diversity, measured per million T cells, fell in a roughly linear way with age. Long-lived donors exceeded aged donors in naive CD4+ cells and diversity.

The receptor was isolated from a woman between 40 and 55 years old in good health. The chain is built from TRBV20-1 and TRBJ2-7, with no clear D. Specimen: blood. CDR3 sequence: CSANSGSSYEQYF. CDR3 sequence (DNA): TGCAGTGCCAACAGTGGTAGCTCCTACGAGCAGTACTTC.